Presented here are 4 T cell receptor beta chains from one specimen sequenced in a study of blood T cell repertoires in COVID-19. This table comes from immunoSEQ multiplex PCR, and its TCRdb copy is limited to in-frame clones, with some not included. This sample yields about 150,000 clones, of which roughly 84% are seen a single time; under 10% belongs to the top ten. Material: peripheral blood. These receptors came from a man aged 25-45 years with COVID-19, enrolled during active disease.

The CDR3: CASSLGDRVFVSYTF. DNA for the CDR3: TGTGCCAGCAGCTTAGGGGACAGGGTTTTTGTGAGCTACACCTTC. The chain couples TRBV7-3 to TRBJ1-2; 9 bases map to TRBD1. CDR1 SGHTA and CDR2 FQGTGA come from the germline V gene. The V and J ends lost 2 bases and 9 bases, in that order; junction bases with no gene match: 10. The CDR3 length is 15 residues.

This chain uses TRBV30 with TRBJ2-7; D possibly corresponds to TRBD1 (6 bases). The germline gives CDR1 GTSNPN, CDR2 SVGIG (reference sequence). CDR3 size: 12 residues. CDR3 DNA: TGTGCGGGGACAAGCGTCTCCTACGAGCAGTACTTC. Its protein product is CAGTSVSYEQYF.

J is TRBJ1-1 and V is TRBV14; D not resolved. V was cut by 4 bases and J by 0 bases, with 9 bases left in between. Germline V gene sequence: CDR1 SGHDN, CDR2 FVKESK. There are 14 residues in the CDR3. CDR3 sequence reads: CASSLLGMNTEAFF. The CDR3 DNA sequence: TGTGCCAGCAGCCTACTGGGCATGAACACTGAAGCTTTCTTT.

The chain carries TRBV28 and TRBJ1-1; the match to TRBD1 covers 9 bases. The CDR3 is 16 residues long. Per the germline V gene, CDR1 is MDHEN and CDR2 is SYDVKM. The V segment lost 6 bases and the J segment 5 bases; nucleotides outside the gene matches: 13. As DNA, the CDR3 is TGTGCCAGCAGACCAGACAGGGGGATTTTTTATACTGAAGCTTTCTTT. Protein: CASRPDRGIFYTEAFF.